This TCR beta chain was documented in a study of T cell responses to AZD1222 COVID-19 vaccine. The overall study: Whether given at about 4 or about 12 weeks, second doses were pooled. Broader study findings: After the peak T cell response, and only then, were repertoires sampled. Only 5 or 6 individuals given AZD1222 were seropositive at baseline. Donors skewed white British and female; clonal diversity was possibly underestimated.

Data came from immunoSEQ multiplex PCR; TCRdb stores just in-frame clones and leaves some out. The repertoire includes 120,000 or so clones, around nine tenths of them detected once, and around 1.8% sits in the top ten. Points on this clone: Its antigen remains unknown.

The CDR3 consists of 12 residues. Looked up from germline, CDR1 is SGHRS and CDR2 is YFSETQ. Trimming left V 0 bases short and J 8 bases short, with 5 bases between. This TCR was sampled from an adult in good health. The sample was peripheral blood, taken on day 0 of AZD1222 vaccination. The genes are TRBV5-1 and TRBJ1-4; no firm D call. As DNA, the CDR3 is TGCGCCAGCAGCTTGGTGGGGGAAAAACTGTTTTTT. Residues: CASSLVGEKLFF.